Listed here is a single T cell receptor (beta chain). These data are taken from a study of shared clonotypes between healthy human individuals. Original handling: ImmunoSEQ only sent back junction sequences with no quality scores, so filtering was done differently. Assay used: immunoSEQ multiplex PCR; TCRdb lists only in-frame clones, some missing. The V and J calls and clone size were taken over from that table, and D and trimming were inferred from the DNA. The sample has 2.3 million or so clones; more than 85% are singletons. Germline V CDR1 and CDR2: MNHEY, SVGAGI. This CDR3 spans 15 amino acids. The V segment lost 6 bases and the J segment 5 bases; nucleotides outside the gene matches: 10.

Material for sequencing was naive CD4+ T cells from PBMCs. Subset denoted: CD45RA+ positively selected. This clonotype originated in a man between 18 and 35 years old in good health. Some clones in this sample may be carry-over from other donors' samples. The gene calls are TRBV6-5 and TRBJ2-1; 7 bases fit TRBD1. The CDR3 coding sequence is TGTGCCAGCAGCTTCAGACAGGGCTCGCACAATGAGCAGTTCTTC. Translation: CASSFRQGSHNEQFF.